This T cell receptor (beta chain) was found in a study of Graves' ophthalmopathy and Graves' hyperthyroidism. Ten or more counts support this clonotype. Trimming stripped 5 bases from V and 5 bases from J, with 10 bases between. The CDR3 consists of 12 residues. The germline V gene encodes CDR1 SEHNR and CDR2 FQNEAQ (reference sequence). The TCR beta CDR3 regions underwent amplification from RNA transcripts. Second-round multiplex PCR came after first-round RT-PCR with HTBI primers. TCRdb independently ran MiXCR on the multiplex PCR reads; one entry per CDR3 protein. This sample yields approximately 1.2 million distinct CDR3 sequences, of which about 40% are seen a single time; over 8.5% belongs to the top ten.

The sample comprised peripheral blood or thyroid tissue (not recorded which). The J gene is TRBJ2-7, the V gene TRBV7-9; D remains ambiguous. The clonotype comes from an adult man with Graves' hyperthyroidism. CDR3 residues: CASSLRAHEQYF. The DNA for the CDR3 is TGTGCCAGCAGCCTAAGGGCCCACGAGCAGTACTTC. The full variable domain, in which reference TRBV7-9 and TRBJ2-7 provide the parts outside the CDR3, is DTGVSQNPRHKITKRGQNVTFRCDPISEHNRLYWYRQTLGQGPEFLTYFQNEAQLEKSRLLSDRFSAERPKGSFSTLEIQRTEQGDSAMYLCASSLRAHEQYFGPGTRLTVT.